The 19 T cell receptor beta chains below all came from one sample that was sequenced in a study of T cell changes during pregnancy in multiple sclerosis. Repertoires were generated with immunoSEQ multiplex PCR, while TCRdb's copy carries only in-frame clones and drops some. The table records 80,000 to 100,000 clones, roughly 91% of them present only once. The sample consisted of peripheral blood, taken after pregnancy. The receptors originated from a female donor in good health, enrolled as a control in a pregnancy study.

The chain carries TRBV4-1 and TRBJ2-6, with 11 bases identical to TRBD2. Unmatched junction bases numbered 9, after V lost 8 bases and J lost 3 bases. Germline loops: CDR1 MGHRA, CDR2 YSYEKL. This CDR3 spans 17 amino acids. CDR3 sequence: CASAPTSGALGANVLTF. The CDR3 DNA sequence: TGCGCCAGCGCCCCGACTAGCGGGGCTCTTGGGGCCAACGTCCTGACTTTC.

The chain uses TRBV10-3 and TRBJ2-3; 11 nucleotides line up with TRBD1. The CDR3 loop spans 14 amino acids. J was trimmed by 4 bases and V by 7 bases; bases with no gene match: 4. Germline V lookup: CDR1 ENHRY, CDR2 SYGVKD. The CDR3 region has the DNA TGTGCCATCAAACGGACAGGGGGCGCAGATACGCAGTATTTT. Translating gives CAIKRTGGADTQYF.

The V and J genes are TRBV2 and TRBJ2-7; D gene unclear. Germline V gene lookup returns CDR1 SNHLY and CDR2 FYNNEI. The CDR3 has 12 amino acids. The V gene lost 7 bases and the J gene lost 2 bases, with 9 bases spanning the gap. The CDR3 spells CASNEQPYEQYF. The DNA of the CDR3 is TGTGCCAGCAACGAACAGCCCTACGAGCAGTACTTC.

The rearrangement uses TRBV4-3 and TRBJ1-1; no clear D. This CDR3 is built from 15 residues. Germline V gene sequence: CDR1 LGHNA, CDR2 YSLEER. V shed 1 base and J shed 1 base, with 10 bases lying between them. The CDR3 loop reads CASSQVATENTEAFF. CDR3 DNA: TGCGCCAGCAGCCAAGTGGCCACAGAGAACACTGAAGCTTTCTTT.

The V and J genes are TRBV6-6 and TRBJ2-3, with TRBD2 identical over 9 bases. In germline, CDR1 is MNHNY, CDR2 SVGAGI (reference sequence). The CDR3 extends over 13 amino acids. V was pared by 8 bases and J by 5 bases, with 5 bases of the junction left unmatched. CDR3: CASLGLAKDTQYF. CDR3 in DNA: TGTGCCAGCTTGGGACTAGCTAAAGATACGCAGTATTTT.

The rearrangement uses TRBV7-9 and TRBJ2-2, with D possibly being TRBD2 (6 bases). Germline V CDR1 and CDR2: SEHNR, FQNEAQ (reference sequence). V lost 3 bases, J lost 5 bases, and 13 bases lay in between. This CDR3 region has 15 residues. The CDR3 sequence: CASSFYQGGTGELFF. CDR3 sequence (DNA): TGTGCCAGCAGCTTCTACCAGGGAGGAACCGGGGAGCTGTTTTTT.

The CDR3 DNA is TGTGCCAGCAGTCAAACCAGGGGGATGAACACTGAAGCTTTCTTT. This codes for CASSQTRGMNTEAFF. V is TRBV28 and J is TRBJ1-1; the match to TRBD1 covers 7 bases. From germline, CDR1 is MDHEN and CDR2 SYDVKM. The length of the CDR3 is 15 residues. After removal of 5 bases from V and 0 bases from J, the junction contained 6 bases not matched to a gene.

The DNA for the CDR3 is TGTGCCAGCAGCTTAGCTCTCTCGTCTGGTCAGGGAAACACCGGGGAGCTGTTTTTT. Translation gives CASSLALSSGQGNTGELFF. The chain employs TRBV11-3 and TRBJ2-2; TRBD1 is a possible D gene (5 bases). CDR1 SGHNT and CDR2 YENEEA come from the germline V gene. The length of the CDR3 is 19 residues. The V end lost 1 base, the J end lost 2 bases, and 20 bases lay between the germline ends.

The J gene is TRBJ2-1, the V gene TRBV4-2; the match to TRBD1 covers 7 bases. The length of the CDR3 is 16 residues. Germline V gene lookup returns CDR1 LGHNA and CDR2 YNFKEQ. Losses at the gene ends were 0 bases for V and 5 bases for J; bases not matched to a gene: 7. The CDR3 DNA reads TGTGCCAGCAGCCAAGATCTTGGCAGGGGGAACAATGAGCAGTTCTTC. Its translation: CASSQDLGRGNNEQFF.

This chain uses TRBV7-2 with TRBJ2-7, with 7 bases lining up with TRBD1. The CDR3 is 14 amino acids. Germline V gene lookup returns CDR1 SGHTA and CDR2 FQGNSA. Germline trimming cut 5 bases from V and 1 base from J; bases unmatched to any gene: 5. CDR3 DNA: TGTGCCAGCAGCCTACTGGGACAGTCCTACGAGCAGTACTTC. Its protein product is CASSLLGQSYEQYF. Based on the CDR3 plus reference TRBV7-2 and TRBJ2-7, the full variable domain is GAGVSQSPSNKVTEKGKDVELRCDPISGHTALYWYRQSLGQGLEFLIYFQGNSAPDKSGLPSDRFSAERTGGSVSTLTIQRTQQEDSAVYLCASSLLGQSYEQYFGPGTRLTVT.

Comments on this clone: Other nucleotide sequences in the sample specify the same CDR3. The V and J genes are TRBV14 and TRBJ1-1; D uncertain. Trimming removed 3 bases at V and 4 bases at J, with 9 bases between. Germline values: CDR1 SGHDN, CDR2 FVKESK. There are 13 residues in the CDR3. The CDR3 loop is CASSQGVTTEAFF. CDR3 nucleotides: TGTGCCAGCAGCCAGGGAGTTACCACTGAAGCTTTCTTT.

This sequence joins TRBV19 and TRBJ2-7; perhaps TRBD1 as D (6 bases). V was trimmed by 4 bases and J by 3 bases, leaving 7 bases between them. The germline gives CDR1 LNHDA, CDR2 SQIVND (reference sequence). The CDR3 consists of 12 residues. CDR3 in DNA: TGTGCCAGTAGTACGGGACACTACGAGCAGTACTTC. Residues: CASSTGHYEQYF.

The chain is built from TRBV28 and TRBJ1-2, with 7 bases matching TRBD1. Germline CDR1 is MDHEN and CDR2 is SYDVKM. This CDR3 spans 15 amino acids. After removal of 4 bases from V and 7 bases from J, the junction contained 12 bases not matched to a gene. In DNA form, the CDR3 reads TGTGCCAGCAGTTCTCCTCATCCCAGGGGGTTTGGCTACACCTTC. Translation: CASSSPHPRGFGYTF.

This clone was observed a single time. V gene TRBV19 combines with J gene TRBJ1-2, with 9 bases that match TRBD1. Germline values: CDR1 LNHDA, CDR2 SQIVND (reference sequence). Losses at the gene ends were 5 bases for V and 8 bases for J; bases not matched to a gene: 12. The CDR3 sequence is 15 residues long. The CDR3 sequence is CASSHEGTGNMGYTF. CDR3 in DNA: TGTGCCAGTAGTCACGAGGGGACAGGGAATATGGGCTACACCTTC. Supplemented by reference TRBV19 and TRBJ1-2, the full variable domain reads DGGITQSPKYLFRKEGQNVTLSCEQNLNHDAMYWYRQDPGQGLRLIYYSQIVNDFQKGDIAEGYSVSREKKESFPLTVTSAQKNPTAFYLCASSHEGTGNMGYTFGSGTRLTVV.

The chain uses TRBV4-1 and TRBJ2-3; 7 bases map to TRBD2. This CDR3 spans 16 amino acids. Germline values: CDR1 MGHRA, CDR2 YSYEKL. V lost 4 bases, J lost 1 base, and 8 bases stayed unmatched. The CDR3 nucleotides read TGCGCCAGCAGCCGAGTGTTGGCGGGGGGCACAGATACGCAGTATTTT. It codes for CASSRVLAGGTDTQYF.

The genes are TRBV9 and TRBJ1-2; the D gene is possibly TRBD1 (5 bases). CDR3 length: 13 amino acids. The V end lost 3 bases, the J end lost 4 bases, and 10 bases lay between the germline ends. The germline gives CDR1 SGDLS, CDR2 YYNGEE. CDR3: CASSGRQGYGYTF. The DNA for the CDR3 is TGTGCCAGCAGCGGGCGGCAGGGCTATGGCTACACCTTC.

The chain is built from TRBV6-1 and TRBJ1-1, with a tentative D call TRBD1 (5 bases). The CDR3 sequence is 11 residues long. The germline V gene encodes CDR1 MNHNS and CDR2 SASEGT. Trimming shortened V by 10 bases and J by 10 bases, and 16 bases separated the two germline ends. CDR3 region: CATLPRVGAFF. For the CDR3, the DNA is TGTGCCACCCTCCCCAGGGTGGGAGCTTTCTTT.

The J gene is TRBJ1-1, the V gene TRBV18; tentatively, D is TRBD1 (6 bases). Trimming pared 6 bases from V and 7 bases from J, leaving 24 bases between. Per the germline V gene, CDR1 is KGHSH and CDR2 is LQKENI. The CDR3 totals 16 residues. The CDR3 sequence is CASSQSRTNKGGEAFF. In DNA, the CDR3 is TGTGCCAGCTCTCAGAGCCGGACGAATAAAGGGGGTGAAGCTTTCTTT.

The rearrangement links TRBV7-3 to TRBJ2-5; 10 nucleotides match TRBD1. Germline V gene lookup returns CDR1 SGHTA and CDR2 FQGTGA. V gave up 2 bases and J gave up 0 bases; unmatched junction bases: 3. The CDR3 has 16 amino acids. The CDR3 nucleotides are TGTGCCAGCAGCTTAGGGGACAGGGGATACCAAGAGACCCAGTACTTC. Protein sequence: CASSLGDRGYQETQYF. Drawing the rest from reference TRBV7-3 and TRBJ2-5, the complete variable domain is GAGVSQTPSNKVTEKGKYVELRCDPISGHTALYWYRQSLGQGPEFLIYFQGTGAADDSGLPNDRFFAVRPEGSVSTLKIQRTERGDSAVYLCASSLGDRGYQETQYFGPGTRLLVL.